This T cell receptor (beta chain) was observed in a study of blood T cell repertoires in COVID-19. The overall study: Acute and convalescent COVID-19 samples came from the United States, Italy and Spain. Sources were T cells, B-cell-depleted T cells, or PBMCs; the material itself was cDNA or gDNA.

Participant age was roughly 18 to 90 years, and participants resided in roughly 24 US areas. Authors' processing steps: For nucleated cells, counts were estimated from reference gene primer amplification. Profiling relied on immunoSEQ multiplex PCR, and the TCRdb table lists in-frame clones only, not all of them. That table furnishes V, J and clone size, whereas the DNA furnished D and trimming. The table shows fewer than 200,000 clones, with roughly four fifths occurring only once. The receptor was derived from a man aged 50 or older who had recovered from COVID-19. The specimen was PBMCs or T cells enriched from blood (not recorded which).

CDR3 sequence reads: CAGGPGGAHNSPLHF. Written as DNA, the CDR3 is TGTGCCGGAGGACCCGGAGGCGCGCATAATTCACCCCTCCACTTT. The rearrangement joins TRBV10-3 to TRBJ1-6; D not certain. The germline CDR1 and CDR2 sequences are ENHRY and SYGVKD. The germline V and J ends were trimmed by 11 bases and 5 bases, with 19 bases remaining between them. This CDR3 is 15 amino acids long.